Listed below are T cell receptor beta chains from one sample, sequenced in a study of control samples from healthy donors and cancer patients. Repertoires were generated with immunoSEQ multiplex PCR, while TCRdb's copy carries only in-frame clones and drops some. The sample consists of 70,000 to 95,000 clones, 80% to 95% of them appearing once. The material sequenced was PBMCs. These receptors came from a woman aged 40 to 50 with lung cancer. CDR3s include the opening cysteine and the closing phenylalanine or tryptophan. D genes are given only for firm matches. The size field is filled for only some rows; it gives once, few, many or a size class.

j_call | clone_size | v_call | d_call | cdr3_nt | cdr3_aa
TRBJ2-5 | once | TRBV27 | TRBD2 | TGTGCCAGCAGTTCTAGCGGGGGGTATAGAGAGACCCAGTACTTC | CASSSSGGYRETQYF
TRBJ2-7 | NA | TRBV6-2/TRBV6-3 | NA | TGTGCCAGCAGTTACGAAGCAGGGGCGTCCTACGAGCAGTACTTC | CASSYEAGASYEQYF
TRBJ2-3 | few | TRBV7-6 | TRBD1 | TGTGCCAGCAGCTTACCGGGACAGGGGGCACCCGGCACAGATACGCAGTATTTT | CASSLPGQGAPGTDTQYF
TRBJ1-3 | NA | TRBV7-2 | NA | TGTGCCAGCAGCTTAAGTGGGGGGGGCACTGGAAACACCATATATTTT | CASSLSGGGTGNTIYF
TRBJ2-1 | NA | TRBV19 | TRBD2 | TGTGCCAGTGATCGGCGGGGGGGGCGAAATGAGCAGTTCTTC | CASDRRGGRNEQFF
TRBJ2-7 | once | TRBV11-2 | NA | TGTGCCAGCAGCCTCCGGAGAGCGACCGGCTCCTACGAGCAGTACTTC | CASSLRRATGSYEQYF
TRBJ1-1 | NA | TRBV11-2 | NA | TGTGCCAGCACGGGGAACACGAACACTGAAGCTTTCTTT | CASTGNTNTEAFF
TRBJ1-1 | NA | TRBV27 | TRBD1 | TGTGCCAGCAGACATATGGACAGGGGCGCTGAAGCTTTCTTT | CASRHMDRGAEAFF
TRBJ1-6 | NA | TRBV3-1/TRBV3-2 | NA | TGTGCCAGCAGCCAATTCCGGGGTAACAATTCACCCCTCCACTTT | CASSQFRGNNSPLHF
TRBJ2-3 | NA | TRBV28 | TRBD2 | TGTGCCAGCAGTTTCCGGGGGGGAGGTACAGATACGCAGTATTTT | CASSFRGGGTDTQYF
TRBJ2-1 | once | TRBV4-2 | NA | TGTGCCAGCAGCCAAGTACCCGTTGCAGGGGGGAATGAGCAGTTCTTC | CASSQVPVAGGNEQFF
TRBJ2-1 | NA | TRBV5-1 | NA | TGCGCCAGCAGCTTGGATGGGGGCAATGAGCAGTTCTTC | CASSLDGGNEQFF
TRBJ1-1 | NA | TRBV6-5 | NA | TGTGCCAGCAGAGAGGGGAGCTTGAACACTGAAGCTTTCTTT | CASREGSLNTEAFF
TRBJ1-2 | NA | TRBV11-3 | NA | TGTGCCAGCAGCTTAGATACGGACTATGGCTACACCTTC | CASSLDTDYGYTF
TRBJ1-2 | once | TRBV18 | NA | TGTGCCAGCTCCCAAAGACAGACCACAATCGACTATGGCTACACCTTC | CASSQRQTTIDYGYTF
TRBJ2-7 | NA | TRBV7-9 | NA | TGTGCCAGCAGCTTAGGGGGTCCCTCCTACGAGCAGTACTTC | CASSLGGPSYEQYF
TRBJ1-1 | NA | TRBV3-1/TRBV3-2 | TRBD1 | TGTGCCAGTACTTACGGGACAGGGTCCACTGAAGCTTTCTTT | CASTYGTGSTEAFF
TRBJ1-6 | few | TRBV10-1 | TRBD1 | TGCGCCAGCCGGGACAGTTTTAATTCACCCCTCCACTTT | CASRDSFNSPLHF
TRBJ1-6 | NA | TRBV19 | NA | TGTGCCAGTAGTCCCACAAAAGGGTCACCCCTCCACTTT | CASSPTKGSPLHF
TRBJ1-5 | NA | TRBV4-1 | NA | TGCGCCAGCAGCCAAGGGTTGGCGGGCAATCAGCCCCAGCATTTT | CASSQGLAGNQPQHF
TRBJ2-7 | NA | TRBV19 | TRBD1 | TGTGCCAGTAGTATCGGACAGGGGGCCTACGAGCAGTACTTC | CASSIGQGAYEQYF
TRBJ1-2 | NA | TRBV5-1 | TRBD1 | TGCGCCAGCAGCCCGGGGACAGGGGGCTCGACTAACTATGGCTACACCTTC | CASSPGTGGSTNYGYTF
TRBJ2-7 | NA | TRBV6-6 | NA | TGTGCCAGCAGCCCTCAGGGCGGCGAGCAGTACTTC | CASSPQGGEQYF
TRBJ1-2 | NA | TRBV7-8 | TRBD1 | TGTGCCAGCAGCTTAGAGGGGGCGTGGACAGGGGAGAAAGATGGCTACACCTTC | CASSLEGAWTGEKDGYTF
TRBJ2-3 | NA | TRBV9 | TRBD2 | TGTGCCAGCAGCGTAGATCTAGCGGGGGGTAGCACAGATACGCAGTATTTT | CASSVDLAGGSTDTQYF
TRBJ2-7 | NA | TRBV6-5 | NA | TGTGCCAGCAGTTACTCGACCCAGGGGAAGCAGTACTTC | CASSYSTQGKQYF
TRBJ1-5 | NA | TRBV19 | NA | TGTGCCAGTAGTATTAGGGGTGCGGGCAATCAGCCCCAGCATTTT | CASSIRGAGNQPQHF
TRBJ1-6 | NA | TRBV9 | TRBD1 | TGTGCCAGCAGCGAGACAGGGAGTTATAATTCACCCCTCCACTTT | CASSETGSYNSPLHF
TRBJ2-5 | NA | TRBV27 | TRBD2 | TGTGCCAGCAGTTTCCTAGCGGGTAGCCAAGAGACCCAGTACTTC | CASSFLAGSQETQYF
TRBJ2-7 | NA | TRBV7-9 | TRBD1 | TGTGCCAGCAGCCCTTCACAGGGGGCAGGGGAGCCCTACGAGCAGTACTTC | CASSPSQGAGEPYEQYF
TRBJ2-7 | NA | TRBV18 | NA | TGTGCCAGCTCACCCCTACCCCCTGACGGGCAGTACTTC | CASSPLPPDGQYF
TRBJ2-3 | NA | TRBV2 | NA | TGTGCCAGCAGTGACGCGTCGATAACAGATACGCAGTATTTT | CASSDASITDTQYF
TRBJ2-7 | NA | TRBV12-3/TRBV12-4 | TRBD1 | TGTGCCAGCAGTTTGGGTTGGACAGGAACACGCTTC | CASSLGWTGTRF
TRBJ1-1 | medium-sized | TRBV7-9 | NA | TGTGCCAGCAGCTCCCCGGGAGGCAGTGAAGCTTTCTTT | CASSSPGGSEAFF
TRBJ1-3 | NA | TRBV19 | NA | TGTGCCAGTAGTATAGAAGCAGTGGACCCGACAAACTCTGGAAACACCATATATTTT | CASSIEAVDPTNSGNTIYF
TRBJ1-3 | NA | TRBV19 | NA | TGTGCCAGTAGTATGGAGGGTCCTACTTTCTCTGGAAACACCATATATTTT | CASSMEGPTFSGNTIYF
TRBJ2-3 | NA | TRBV19 | NA | TGTGCCAGTAGACCCACAGGTACTGGCACAGATACGCAGTATTTT | CASRPTGTGTDTQYF
TRBJ1-4 | NA | TRBV6-5 | NA | TGTGCCAGCAGGGTCTCGCGTTCTAATGAAAAACTGTTTTTT | CASRVSRSNEKLFF
TRBJ2-1 | NA | TRBV10-3 | NA | TGTGCCATCAGTGAGTCCGACAATGAGCAGTTCTTC | CAISESDNEQFF
TRBJ2-3 | NA | TRBV28 | TRBD2 | TGTGCCAGTCTAGCGGGAGTCACAGATACGCAGTATTTT | CASLAGVTDTQYF
TRBJ2-3 | NA | TRBV5-1 | TRBD1 | TGCGCCAGCAGCCCACAGGGGACGGGCACAGATACGCAGTATTTT | CASSPQGTGTDTQYF
TRBJ1-1 | NA | TRBV5-6 | NA | TGTGCCAGCAGCTTGGGGGCAGGAGACACTGAAGCTTTCTTT | CASSLGAGDTEAFF
TRBJ1-2 | NA | TRBV7-9 | NA | TGTGCCAGCAGCTTCCTAGCAGGGAGGCATGGCTACACCTTC | CASSFLAGRHGYTF
TRBJ1-3 | NA | TRBV18 | NA | TGTGCCAGCTCAACAACGCTGACAGCCCGCTCTGGAAACACCATATATTTT | CASSTTLTARSGNTIYF
TRBJ1-2 | NA | TRBV6-5 | NA | TGTGCCAGCAGTTACAGGCAGTCTCCTGGCTATGGCTACACCTTC | CASSYRQSPGYGYTF
TRBJ1-1 | NA | TRBV27 | NA | TGTGCCAGCAGTCACCACCGGCCCCGGGGCAGTGGAGGCGGTGAAGCTTTCTTT | CASSHHRPRGSGGGEAFF
TRBJ2-7 | NA | TRBV11-2 | NA | TGTGCCAGCAGCTCGGGTGGGGAGCGATACGAGCAGTACTTC | CASSSGGERYEQYF
TRBJ1-3 | NA | TRBV5-1 | NA | TGCGCCAGCAGCTTGGCCTCCTTGGGCAGGGCCGGAAACACCATATATTTT | CASSLASLGRAGNTIYF
TRBJ1-5 | NA | TRBV15 | NA | TGTGCCACCAGCAGAGATCCCGATCAGCCCCAGCATTTT | CATSRDPDQPQHF
TRBJ1-1 | NA | TRBV6-6 | NA | TGTGCCAGCAGTTACGAACTTCTCGGGGGAGCTTTCTTT | CASSYELLGGAFF
TRBJ2-6 | once | TRBV7-8 | TRBD1 | TGTGCCAGCAGCGTCAGGGGGCCCGGGGCCAACGTCCTGACTTTC | CASSVRGPGANVLTF
TRBJ2-4 | NA | TRBV6-5 | TRBD2 | TGTGCCAGCAGCCAGTCGGGGGGGCTATTGAACATTCAGTACTTC | CASSQSGGLLNIQYF
TRBJ1-2 | NA | TRBV14 | NA | TGTGCCAGCAGCCAGGGGGGTCCGTATAGCTACACCTTC | CASSQGGPYSYTF
TRBJ2-1 | NA | TRBV7-9 | NA | TGTGCCAGCAGCTTTTCGGAGTCCTACAATGAGCAGTTCTTC | CASSFSESYNEQFF